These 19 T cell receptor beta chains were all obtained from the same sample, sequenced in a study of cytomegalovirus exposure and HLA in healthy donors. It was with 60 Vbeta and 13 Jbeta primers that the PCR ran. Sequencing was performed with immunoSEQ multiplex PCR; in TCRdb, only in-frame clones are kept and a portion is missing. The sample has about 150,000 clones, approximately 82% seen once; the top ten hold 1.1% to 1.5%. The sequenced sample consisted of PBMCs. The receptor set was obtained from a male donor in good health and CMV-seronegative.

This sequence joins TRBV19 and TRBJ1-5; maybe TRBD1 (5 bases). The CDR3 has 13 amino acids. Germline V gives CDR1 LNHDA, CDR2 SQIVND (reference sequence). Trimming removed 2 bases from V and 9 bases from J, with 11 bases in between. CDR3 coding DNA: TGTGCCAGTAGTATACTCAGGGAAGGGCCCCAGCATTTT. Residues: CASSILREGPQHF. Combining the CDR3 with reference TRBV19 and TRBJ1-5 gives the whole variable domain DGGITQSPKYLFRKEGQNVTLSCEQNLNHDAMYWYRQDPGQGLRLIYYSQIVNDFQKGDIAEGYSVSREKKESFPLTVTSAQKNPTAFYLCASSILREGPQHFGDGTRLSIL.

CDR3 amino acids: CASSLSGGGEQYF. The CDR3 region has the DNA TGTGCCAGCAGCTTAAGCGGTGGTGGCGAGCAGTACTTC. V and J are TRBV7-3 and TRBJ2-7; no firm D call. V lost 1 base and J 6 bases, leaving 10 bases between the germline ends. The CDR3 has 13 amino acids. Germline assignment: CDR1 SGHTA and CDR2 FQGTGA.

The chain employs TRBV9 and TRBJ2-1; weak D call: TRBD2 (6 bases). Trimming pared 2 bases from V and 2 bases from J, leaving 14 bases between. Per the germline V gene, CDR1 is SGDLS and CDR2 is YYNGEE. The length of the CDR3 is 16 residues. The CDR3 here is CASSVRAGPTYNEQFF. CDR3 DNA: TGTGCCAGCAGCGTCCGAGCGGGCCCAACCTACAATGAGCAGTTCTTC.

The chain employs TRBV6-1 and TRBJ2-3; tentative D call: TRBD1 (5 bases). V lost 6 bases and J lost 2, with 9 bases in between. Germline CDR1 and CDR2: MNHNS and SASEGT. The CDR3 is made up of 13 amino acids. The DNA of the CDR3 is TGTGCCAGCAGGGCGACAGTCACAGATACGCAGTATTTT. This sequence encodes CASRATVTDTQYF.

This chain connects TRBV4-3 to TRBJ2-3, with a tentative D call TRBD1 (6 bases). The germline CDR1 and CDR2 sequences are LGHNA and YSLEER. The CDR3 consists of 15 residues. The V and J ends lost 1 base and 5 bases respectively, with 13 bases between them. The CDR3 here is CASSQGTARGDTQYF. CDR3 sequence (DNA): TGCGCCAGCAGCCAAGGGACAGCACGGGGAGATACGCAGTATTTT.

The CDR3 sequence is CASSLMHTLHF. For the CDR3, the DNA is TGTGCCAGCAGCTTAATGCACACCCTCCACTTT. V usage is TRBV11-2 and J usage is TRBJ1-6; D gene uncertain. The V and J ends lost 2 bases and 14 bases respectively, with 7 bases between them. This CDR3 region has 11 residues. Per the germline V gene, CDR1 is SGHAT and CDR2 is FQNNGV.

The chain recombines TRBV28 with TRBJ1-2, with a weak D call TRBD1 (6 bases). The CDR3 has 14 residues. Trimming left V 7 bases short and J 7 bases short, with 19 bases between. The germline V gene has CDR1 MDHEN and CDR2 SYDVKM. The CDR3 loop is CASTPLGGVSGYTF. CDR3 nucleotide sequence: TGTGCCAGCACCCCCCTAGGGGGAGTATCTGGCTACACCTTC.

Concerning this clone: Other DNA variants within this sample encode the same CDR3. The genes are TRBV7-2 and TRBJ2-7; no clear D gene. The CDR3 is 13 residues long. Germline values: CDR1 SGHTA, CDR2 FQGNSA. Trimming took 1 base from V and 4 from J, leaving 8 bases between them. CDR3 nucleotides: TGTGCCAGCAGCTTAGTTAGCTCGTACGAGCAGTACTTC. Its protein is CASSLVSSYEQYF.

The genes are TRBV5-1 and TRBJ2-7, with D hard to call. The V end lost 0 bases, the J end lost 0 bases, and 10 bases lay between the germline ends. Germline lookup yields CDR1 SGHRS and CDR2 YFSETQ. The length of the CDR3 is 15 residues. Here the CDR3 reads CASSLGAGVSYEQYF. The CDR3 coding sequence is TGCGCCAGCAGCTTGGGAGCAGGCGTCTCCTACGAGCAGTACTTC.

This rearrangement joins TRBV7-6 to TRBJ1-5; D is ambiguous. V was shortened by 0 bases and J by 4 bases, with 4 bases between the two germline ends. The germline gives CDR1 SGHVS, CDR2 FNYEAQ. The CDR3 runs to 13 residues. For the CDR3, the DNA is TGTGCCAGCAGCTTAGCTCCGAATCAGCCCCAGCATTTT. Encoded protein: CASSLAPNQPQHF. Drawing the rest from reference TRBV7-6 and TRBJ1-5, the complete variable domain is GAGVSQSPRYKVTKRGQDVALRCDPISGHVSLYWYRQALGQGPEFLTYFNYEAQQDKSGLPNDRFSAERPEGSISTLTIQRTEQRDSAMYRCASSLAPNQPQHFGDGTRLSIL.

CDR3 loop: CATRQGQNTEAFF. The CDR3 nucleotides are TGTGCCACAAGACAGGGACAGAACACTGAAGCTTTCTTT. V usage is TRBV6-5 and J usage is TRBJ1-1; 7 bases agree with TRBD1. Unmatched junction bases numbered 6, after V lost 10 bases and J lost 1 base. Looked up from germline, CDR1 is MNHEY and CDR2 is SVGAGI. The CDR3 is 13 amino acids.

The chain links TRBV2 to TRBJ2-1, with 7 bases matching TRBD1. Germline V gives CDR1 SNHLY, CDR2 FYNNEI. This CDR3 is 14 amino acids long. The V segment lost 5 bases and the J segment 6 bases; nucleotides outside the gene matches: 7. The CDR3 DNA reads TGTGCCAGCAGTTTACAGACAGGGAGCAATGAGCAGTTCTTC. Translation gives CASSLQTGSNEQFF.

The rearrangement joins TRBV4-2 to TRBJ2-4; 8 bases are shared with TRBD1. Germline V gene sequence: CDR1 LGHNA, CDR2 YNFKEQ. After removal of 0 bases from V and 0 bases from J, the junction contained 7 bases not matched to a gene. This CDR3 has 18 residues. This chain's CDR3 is CASSQDHGQGIAKNIQYF. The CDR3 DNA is TGTGCCAGCAGCCAAGATCATGGACAGGGAATAGCCAAAAACATTCAGTACTTC.

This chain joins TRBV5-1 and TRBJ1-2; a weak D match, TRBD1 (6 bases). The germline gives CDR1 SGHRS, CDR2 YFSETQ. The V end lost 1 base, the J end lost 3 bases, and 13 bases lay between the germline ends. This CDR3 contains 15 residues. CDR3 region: CASSLLQGQDYGYTF. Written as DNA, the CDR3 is TGCGCCAGCAGCTTGCTCCAGGGGCAGGACTATGGCTACACCTTC.

The CDR3 sequence: CASSSFLRTGELFF. As DNA, the CDR3 is TGTGCCAGCAGTTCTTTCTTGCGGACCGGGGAGCTGTTTTTT. The chain links TRBV7-9 to TRBJ2-2; D unresolved. This CDR3 has 14 residues. Trimming removed 6 bases from V and 5 bases from J, with 13 bases in between. In germline, CDR1 is SEHNR, CDR2 FQNEAQ (reference sequence).

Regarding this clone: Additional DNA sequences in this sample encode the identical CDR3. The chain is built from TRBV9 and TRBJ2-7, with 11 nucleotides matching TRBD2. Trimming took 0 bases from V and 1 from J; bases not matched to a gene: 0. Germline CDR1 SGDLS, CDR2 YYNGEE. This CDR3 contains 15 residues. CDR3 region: CASSVGLAGSYEQYF. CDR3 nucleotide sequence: TGTGCCAGCAGCGTAGGACTAGCGGGGTCCTACGAGCAGTACTTC. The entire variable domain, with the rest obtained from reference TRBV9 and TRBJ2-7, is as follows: DSGVTQTPKHLITATGQRVTLRCSPRSGDLSVYWYQQSLDQGLQFLIQYYNGEERAKGNILERFSAQQFPDLHSELNLSSLELGDSALYFCASSVGLAGSYEQYFGPGTRLTVT.

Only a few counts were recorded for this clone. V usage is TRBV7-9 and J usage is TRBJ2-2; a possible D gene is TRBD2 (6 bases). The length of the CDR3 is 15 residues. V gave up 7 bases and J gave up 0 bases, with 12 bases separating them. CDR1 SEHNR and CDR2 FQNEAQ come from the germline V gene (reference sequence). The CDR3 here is CASTGTASNTGELFF. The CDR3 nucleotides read TGTGCCAGCACCGGGACTGCCTCGAACACCGGGGAGCTGTTTTTT.

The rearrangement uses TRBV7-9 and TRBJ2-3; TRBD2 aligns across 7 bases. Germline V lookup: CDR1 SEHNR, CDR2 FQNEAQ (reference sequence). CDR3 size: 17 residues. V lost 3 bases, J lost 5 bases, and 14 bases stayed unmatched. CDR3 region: CASSFPRRLAAGDTQYF. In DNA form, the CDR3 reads TGTGCCAGCAGCTTCCCCCGTAGGCTAGCGGCGGGAGATACGCAGTATTTT. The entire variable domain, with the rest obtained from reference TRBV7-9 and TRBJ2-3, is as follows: DTGVSQNPRHKITKRGQNVTFRCDPISEHNRLYWYRQTLGQGPEFLTYFQNEAQLEKSRLLSDRFSAERPKGSFSTLEIQRTEQGDSAMYLCASSFPRRLAAGDTQYFGPGTRLTVL.

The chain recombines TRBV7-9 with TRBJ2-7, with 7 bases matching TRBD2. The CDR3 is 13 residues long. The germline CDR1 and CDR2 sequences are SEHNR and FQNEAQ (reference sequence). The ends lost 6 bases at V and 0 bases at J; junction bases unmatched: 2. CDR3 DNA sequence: TGTGCCAGCAGGAGCGGGACCTCCTACGAGCAGTACTTC. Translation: CASRSGTSYEQYF.